Detailed here is one TCR beta chain. Its antigen is unknown. No clone much larger than this one lies a single base away; base qualities are absent. This entry is derived from a study of blood T cell repertoires in COVID-19 (dated by TCRdb to the early 2020s). Study-level background: Samples from collaborators originated in the United States, Italy and Spain and spanned both the acute and convalescent phases of COVID-19. The dataset comprised deeply sampled blood TCRbeta repertoires from subjects exposed to, actively infected with, or recovered from COVID-19. The prospective study material was composed of cDNA or gDNA derived from T cells, B-cell-depleted T cells, or PBMCs. Nearly every sample came with metadata listing a de-identified subject ID, COVID-19 status, age in years and sex. Samples came from the ongoing ImmuneRACE study (first 160 participants) plus 1,254 subjects from 6 global collaborators. The repertoires were released in a freely available public database meant as a resource for research on the immune response to SARS-CoV-2. HLA class I and class II types, where available, came from metadata supplied by the sample provider rather than from assay-based typing. Study-level results and caveats: How much clinical and demographic metadata was included differed by source and by participant, and the metadata was provided uncurated.

The immunoSEQ Assay, a bias-controlled multiplex PCR, was used to amplify TCRbeta CDR3 regions from genomic DNA. In the source study's methods: Within the assay, amplification of reference gene primers was used to estimate how many nucleated cells each sample contained. Sequence reads were collapsed and filtered to measure the absolute abundance of every unique TCRbeta CDR3 rearrangement. For each sample, productive Simpson clonality was calculated by taking the square root of Simpson's diversity index across productive rearrangements. The table was pulled from immuneACCESS by TCRdb, which kept in-frame rearrangements only. Such tables lose some clones; where checked, under half of the loss comes from unresolved V genes, and the rest has no known cause. The DNA was the basis for D and trimming; V, J and clone size are from that table. In all, the sample holds roughly 99,000 clones, and around 82% of those were seen once. The ten largest clones capture approximately 4.4% of the sample.

Whole blood was collected in K2EDTA tubes by collaborating institutions according to the institutions' own protocols. Collaborator samples were shipped for TCRbeta analysis as frozen whole blood, isolated PBMCs, or DNA extracted from either sample type. The specimen was peripheral blood. The TCR originated in a human donor in a cohort sampled during active COVID-19.

The CDR3 in this case is CASSLYGTSGRSNTGELFF. The DNA sequence is as follows: TGTGCCAGCAGCTTATATGGGACTAGCGGGAGGTCGAACACCGGGGAGCTGTTTTTT. The V and J segments used are TRBV7-3 and TRBJ2-2, with 15 bases matching TRBD2. The CDR3 starts with the cysteine, ends with the phenylalanine, and has 19 residues. The retained sequence is limited to the CDR3, 57 bases, with the frame set at the first base. After removal of 2 bases from V and 0 bases from J, the junction retains 4 bases not matched to a gene. The germline V gene gives CDR1 as SGHTA and CDR2 as FQGTGA.